This is a list of T cell receptor beta chains from one sample in a study of blood T cell repertoires in COVID-19. The repertoire was sequenced with immunoSEQ multiplex PCR; TCRdb's copy has only in-frame clones and lacks some. There are about 170,000 clones in the sample; approximately 91% occur only once, and approximately 4.6% lies in the top ten. The specimen was peripheral blood. The receptors originated from a man between 18 and 35 years old with COVID-19, enrolled during active disease. CDR3s include the opening cysteine and the closing phenylalanine or tryptophan. D genes are given only for firm matches. A clone size is listed for some rows: how often the clone was seen (once, few, many), or a class if it is expanded.

J	V	D	length	size	DNA	CDR3
TRBJ1-2	TRBV15	TRBD1	16	.	TGTGCCACCAGCAGAGGGTCGACAGGGTATAATTATGGCTACACCTTC	CATSRGSTGYNYGYTF
TRBJ2-7	TRBV7-2	TRBD2	16	.	TGTGCCAGCAGCATACGGACTAGCGGGAGCCGCGCCGAGCAGTACTTC	CASSIRTSGSRAEQYF
TRBJ1-3	TRBV5-6	.	13	.	TGTGCCAGCAGCCCGAGCTCTGGAAACACCATATATTTT	CASSPSSGNTIYF
TRBJ2-1	TRBV5-8	.	19	.	TGTGCCAGCAACTCCCCGTGGAGGGGAGCACTGAGCTCCTACAATGAGCAGTTCTTC	CASNSPWRGALSSYNEQFF
TRBJ2-1	TRBV28	TRBD1	16	.	TGTGCCAGCAGTGGGGGACAGGGAAGACCCTACAATGAGCAGTTCTTC	CASSGGQGRPYNEQFF
TRBJ2-7	TRBV5-4	.	16	.	TGTGCCAGCAGCTTGGAAGGAAGAAACAGGCCCGGGGAGCAGTACTTC	CASSLEGRNRPGEQYF
TRBJ2-3	TRBV5-1	TRBD2	17	.	TGCGCCAGCAGCTTCCGTAGCGGGACCTCTAGCACAGATACGCAGTATTTT	CASSFRSGTSSTDTQYF
TRBJ1-4	TRBV2	TRBD1	15	once	TGTGCCACCATGACAGGGAACACAACTAATGAAAAACTGTTTTTT	CATMTGNTTNEKLFF
TRBJ2-7	TRBV28	.	11	.	TGTGCCAGCTCACGCCGGGGGGAGCAGTACTTC	CASSRRGEQYF
TRBJ1-1	TRBV29-1	TRBD1	12	.	TGCAGCGCTTCGACAGGGGAGGCCGAAGCTTTCTTT	CSASTGEAEAFF
TRBJ2-1	TRBV27	TRBD2	15	.	TGTGCCAGCAGCCGGACTAGCGGAACGTACAATGAGCAGTTCTTC	CASSRTSGTYNEQFF
TRBJ2-1	TRBV6-1	TRBD2	16	.	TGTGCCAGCAGTGAAGCGCCGGGCGGGGGAGGCAATGAGCAGTTCTTC	CASSEAPGGGGNEQFF
TRBJ1-6	TRBV11-2	.	12	.	TGTGCCAGCAGCTCTGTCAATTCACCCCTCCACTTT	CASSSVNSPLHF
TRBJ1-1	TRBV7-2	TRBD1	13	.	TGTGCCATCGCTCAGGGGGCGAACACTGAAGCTTTCTTT	CAIAQGANTEAFF
TRBJ2-1	TRBV12-3/TRBV12-4	.	13	.	TGTGCCAGCAGTTTTCTAGTGCGGGATGAGCAGTTCTTC	CASSFLVRDEQFF
TRBJ2-1	TRBV9	TRBD2	15	once	TGTGCCAGCAGCGATCGACTAGCGGGTTACAATGAGCAGTTCTTC	CASSDRLAGYNEQFF
TRBJ2-2	TRBV12-3/TRBV12-4	TRBD1	13	.	TGTGCCAGCAGACGAGGGGGCTCCGGGGAGCTGTTTTTT	CASRRGGSGELFF
TRBJ2-1	TRBV11-3	.	14	.	TGTGCCAGCAGCTCTTCGTCCGGGTTCAATGAGCAGTTCTTC	CASSSSSGFNEQFF
TRBJ1-3	TRBV5-5	.	15	.	TGTGCCAGCAGCCGTTATACAGGGCTTAGAAACACCATATATTTT	CASSRYTGLRNTIYF
TRBJ1-1	TRBV6-5	.	15	.	TGTGCCAGCACCTCACAGGACGGAATGAACACTGAAGCTTTCTTT	CASTSQDGMNTEAFF
TRBJ2-7	TRBV6-5	.	15	.	TGTGCCAGCTTAGGGGTTGGCCAGGTTGCCTACGAGCAGTACTTC	CASLGVGQVAYEQYF
TRBJ1-2	TRBV9	TRBD1	16	.	TGTGCCAGCAGCGAAAACAGGGGAGCGGCTAACTATGGCTACACCTTC	CASSENRGAANYGYTF
TRBJ2-7	TRBV15	.	12	.	TGTGCCACCAGCAGAGCCCAAGGGGGGCAGTACTTC	CATSRAQGGQYF
TRBJ2-1	TRBV7-2	.	13	.	TGTGCCAGCAGCTTACTACTCTACAATGAGCAGTTCTTC	CASSLLLYNEQFF
TRBJ2-7	TRBV27	.	11	.	TGTGCCAGCAGTTCTGGGCACGAGCAGTACTTC	CASSSGHEQYF
TRBJ2-7	TRBV5-1	TRBD2	14	.	TGCGCCAGCAGCTTTACTAGCGGGGTCTACGAGCAGTACTTC	CASSFTSGVYEQYF
TRBJ2-1	TRBV20-1	.	11	.	TGCAGTGCCCAGTTAAGGGGTGAGCAGTTCTTC	CSAQLRGEQFF
TRBJ2-7	TRBV4-1	.	11	once	TGCGCCAGCAGCACGGGATACGAGCAGTACTTC	CASSTGYEQYF
TRBJ2-1	TRBV4-2	.	15	.	TGTGCCAGCAGCCAAGATCTATGGTCCTACAATGAGCAGTTCTTC	CASSQDLWSYNEQFF
TRBJ2-7	TRBV27	.	12	.	TGTGCCAGCAGTTTTGCCGGGTACGAGCAGTACTTC	CASSFAGYEQYF
TRBJ1-2	TRBV12-3/TRBV12-4	TRBD1	13	once	TGTGCCAGCAGCCGACAGGGCGCCTATGGCTACACCTTC	CASSRQGAYGYTF
TRBJ1-1	TRBV6-5	TRBD1	15	.	TGTGCCAGCAGTCCACGACAGGGGGCGAACACTGAAGCTTTCTTT	CASSPRQGANTEAFF
TRBJ2-7	TRBV19	.	14	.	TGTGCCAGTAGTACCAGTGGGGCGGGGTACGAGCAGTACTTC	CASSTSGAGYEQYF
TRBJ2-2	TRBV18	.	16	.	TGTGCCAGCTCACCGGCGACAACACCTCGCACCGGGGAGCTGTTTTTT	CASSPATTPRTGELFF
TRBJ2-7	TRBV9	TRBD2	14	.	TGTGCCAGCAGCGTGGGGGGGAGCTCCTACGAGCAGTACTTC	CASSVGGSSYEQYF
TRBJ1-3	TRBV6-5	.	15	.	TGTGCCAGCAGCCCGGGGGGGATAGGCGGAAACACCATATATTTT	CASSPGGIGGNTIYF
TRBJ2-2	TRBV9	.	17	.	TGTGCCAGCAGCGTAACCCTTGGCGGGGTAAACACCGGGGAGCTGTTTTTT	CASSVTLGGVNTGELFF
TRBJ1-6	TRBV28	.	15	.	TGTGCCAGCAGCGTTGAGGGGGTGGGTAATTCACCCCTCCACTTT	CASSVEGVGNSPLHF
TRBJ1-4	TRBV27	TRBD1	14	.	TGTGCCAGCAGTTCAGACAGGGGAGGAGAAAAACTGTTTTTT	CASSSDRGGEKLFF
TRBJ1-2	TRBV5-1	TRBD1	12	.	TGCGCCAGCAGCAGGACAGGGGTTGGCTACACCTTC	CASSRTGVGYTF
TRBJ2-1	TRBV3-1/TRBV3-2	TRBD2	17	few	TGTGCCAGCAGCCAAGATCGACTAGCGGGACGGTACAATGAGCAGTTCTTC	CASSQDRLAGRYNEQFF
TRBJ2-1	TRBV11-2	TRBD2	17	.	TGTGCCAGCAGCTTCAGGGCAGGCGGGAGGCTAAACAATGAGCAGTTCTTC	CASSFRAGGRLNNEQFF
TRBJ2-1	TRBV30	.	10	.	TGTGCCTGGATGGGAGGCGAGCAGTTCTTC	CAWMGGEQFF
TRBJ2-7	TRBV25-1	TRBD2	13	.	TGTGCCAGCATTAGCGGGAGGGATAACGAGCAGTACTTC	CASISGRDNEQYF